This TCR beta chain appears in the sequencing data of a study of T cell changes during pregnancy in multiple sclerosis. This clone occurred a few times. The V end was cut by 5 bases, the J end by 6 bases, with 19 bases between. This CDR3 spans 16 amino acids. Germline-derived CDR1 and CDR2 are SGHTA and FQGNSA. Sequenced by immunoSEQ multiplex PCR; TCRdb stores in-frame clones only, minus some. The sample has about 34,000 clones; 90% are singletons. Sample: CD8+ T cells from peripheral blood mononuclear cells, taken after pregnancy. This TCR derives from a female donor with multiple sclerosis, enrolled in a pregnancy study. V and J are TRBV7-2 and TRBJ2-2, with TRBD1 as a possible D gene (8 bases). CDR3 region: CASSPGGRLAPGELFF. DNA of the CDR3: TGTGCCAGCAGCCCAGGGGGCCGACTAGCCCCCGGGGAGCTGTTTTTT.